A selection of T cell receptor beta chains follows, all from one sample in a study of neurological immune-mediated disorders. TCRdb recomputed calls from the 5' RACE reads with MiXCR, one row per CDR3 protein. Among 30,000 to 40,000 distinct CDR3 sequences listed, 3.5% to 4% were seen once. Sequenced material: PBMCs. Receptor source: a man between 25 and 39 years old with multiple sclerosis. Each CDR3 is given without its conserved first and last residue.

j_call v_call cdr3_aa
TRBJ1-2 TRBV20-1 SARDLRAGTNYGYT
TRBJ2-6 TRBV5-1 ASSLSRTEALIPGANVLT
TRBJ2-5 TRBV20-1 SARGHPQETQY
TRBJ1-6 TRBV12-3/TRBV12-4 ASSSRADSPLH
TRBJ1-2 TRBV6-5 ASRIRSGSYDGYT
TRBJ2-1 TRBV12-3/TRBV12-4 ASSPWGTMAEQF
TRBJ2-7 TRBV20-1 SALSSGQGSYEQY
TRBJ2-6 TRBV12-5 ASAYRGGGTSGANVLT
TRBJ1-6 TRBV5-6 ASSLSQGARNSPLH
TRBJ1-3 TRBV7-2 ASSPQSGSGNTIY
TRBJ1-2 TRBV21-1 ASKPAPPKGYGYT